This is a list of T cell receptor beta chains from one sample in a study of CD8 T cells in ankylosing spondylitis. TCRdb used MiXCR to reprocess the 5' RACE reads, holding one entry per CDR3 protein. The data hold about 500,000 distinct CDR3 sequences, with approximately 5% observed a single time. What was sequenced was blood, either unsorted or a sorted T cell fraction (not recorded which). Receptors originate from a male donor with ankylosing spondylitis. Each CDR3 is given with its conserved first and last residue. Fields, in order: CDR3 protein, CDR3 DNA, V gene, clone size, CDR3 length, D gene, J gene. A D gene is named only where the DNA matches it firmly. Not every row has a clone size; where given, it reads once, few, many or a size class.

cdr3_aa: CASSLDRSASSYEQYF; cdr3_nt: TGTGCCAGCAGCTTAGATAGGAGCGCGAGCTCCTACGAGCAGTACTTC; v_call: TRBV7-8; clone_size: many; cdr3_length: 16; d_call: NA; j_call: TRBJ2-7
cdr3_aa: CASSESGRGDYGYTF; cdr3_nt: TGTGCCAGCAGTGAGTCCGGCAGGGGGGACTATGGCTACACCTTC; v_call: TRBV2; clone_size: many; cdr3_length: 15; d_call: TRBD1; j_call: TRBJ1-2
cdr3_aa: CCASIFGGSSYNEQFF; cdr3_nt: TGCTGTGCCTCCATATTCGGCGGGAGCTCCTACAATGAGCAGTTCTTC; v_call: TRBV20-1; clone_size: NA; cdr3_length: 16; d_call: TRBD2; j_call: TRBJ2-1
cdr3_aa: CASTPRAGTEAFF; cdr3_nt: TGTGCCAGCACCCCGAGGGCGGGTACTGAAGCTTTCTTT; v_call: TRBV6-1; clone_size: many; cdr3_length: 13; d_call: NA; j_call: TRBJ1-1
cdr3_aa: CASSRGPRTGDAETQYF; cdr3_nt: TGCGCCAGCAGCCGAGGCCCTAGGACAGGGGATGCAGAGACCCAGTACTTC; v_call: TRBV5-1; clone_size: many; cdr3_length: 17; d_call: TRBD1; j_call: TRBJ2-5
cdr3_aa: CASSRTLVKEQYF; cdr3_nt: TGCGCCAGCAGCCGAACCCTGGTGAAGGAGCAGTACTTC; v_call: TRBV5-1; clone_size: many; cdr3_length: 13; d_call: NA; j_call: TRBJ2-7
cdr3_aa: CSAGRWQYF; cdr3_nt: TGCAGTGCTGGCCGGTGGCAGTACTTC; v_call: TRBV20-1; clone_size: many; cdr3_length: 9; d_call: NA; j_call: TRBJ2-7
cdr3_aa: CASSREMGQGALGYTF; cdr3_nt: TGTGCCAGCAGCCGGGAGATGGGACAGGGGGCGTTGGGCTACACCTTC; v_call: TRBV5-5; clone_size: many; cdr3_length: 16; d_call: TRBD1; j_call: TRBJ1-2
cdr3_aa: CSARDYETAIKNEQFF; cdr3_nt: TGCAGTGCTAGAGATTACGAGACCGCAATCAAAAATGAGCAGTTCTTC; v_call: TRBV20-1; clone_size: NA; cdr3_length: 16; d_call: NA; j_call: TRBJ2-1
cdr3_aa: CASSFPGTGDTGELFF; cdr3_nt: TGTGCCAGCAGCTTCCCCGGGACAGGGGACACCGGGGAGCTGTTTTTT; v_call: TRBV11-2; clone_size: many; cdr3_length: 16; d_call: TRBD1; j_call: TRBJ2-2
cdr3_aa: CSGNRDSYTEAFF; cdr3_nt: TGCAGCGGCAACAGGGATTCGTACACTGAAGCTTTCTTT; v_call: TRBV29-1; clone_size: many; cdr3_length: 13; d_call: NA; j_call: TRBJ1-1
cdr3_aa: CASSLQGRYNYGYTF; cdr3_nt: TGTGCCAGCAGTCTACAGGGAAGATATAACTATGGCTACACCTTC; v_call: TRBV6-2/TRBV6-3; clone_size: NA; cdr3_length: 15; d_call: NA; j_call: TRBJ1-2
cdr3_aa: CASITRQGAFVGQPQHF; cdr3_nt: TGTGCCAGCATCACTCGACAGGGGGCTTTTGTAGGACAGCCCCAGCATTTT; v_call: TRBV28; clone_size: many; cdr3_length: 17; d_call: TRBD1; j_call: TRBJ1-5
cdr3_aa: CASTLGQGASYEQYF; cdr3_nt: TGTGCCAGCACCCTAGGACAGGGGGCATCCTACGAGCAGTACTTC; v_call: TRBV7-2; clone_size: NA; cdr3_length: 15; d_call: TRBD1; j_call: TRBJ2-7
cdr3_aa: CASSLGLAKNIQYF; cdr3_nt: TGTGCCAGCAGTTTAGGTCTAGCCAAAAACATTCAGTACTTC; v_call: TRBV12-3/TRBV12-4; clone_size: many; cdr3_length: 14; d_call: NA; j_call: TRBJ2-4
cdr3_aa: CSVEGGAAIEAFF; cdr3_nt: TGCAGCGTTGAGGGAGGGGCAGCCATCGAAGCTTTCTTT; v_call: TRBV29-1; clone_size: many; cdr3_length: 13; d_call: NA; j_call: TRBJ1-1
cdr3_aa: CASSFTGLAGGGRFF; cdr3_nt: TGCGCCAGCAGCTTTACGGGACTAGCGGGAGGCGGTCGGTTCTTC; v_call: TRBV5-1; clone_size: many; cdr3_length: 15; d_call: TRBD2; j_call: TRBJ2-1
cdr3_aa: CASSSVPGQGRRSKNIQYF; cdr3_nt: TGTGCTAGCAGCTCGGTCCCGGGACAGGGGCGCAGGTCCAAAAACATTCAGTACTTC; v_call: TRBV7-7; clone_size: NA; cdr3_length: 19; d_call: TRBD1; j_call: TRBJ2-4
cdr3_aa: CASSFDGSYGYTF; cdr3_nt: TGTGCCAGCAGTTTCGACGGATCATATGGCTACACCTTC; v_call: TRBV28; clone_size: many; cdr3_length: 13; d_call: NA; j_call: TRBJ1-2
cdr3_aa: CSARDQAGGVWQYF; cdr3_nt: TGCAGTGCTAGAGATCAAGCAGGGGGCGTCTGGCAGTACTTC; v_call: TRBV20-1; clone_size: many; cdr3_length: 14; d_call: TRBD1; j_call: TRBJ2-7
cdr3_aa: CASSLTGGFRPSGYTF; cdr3_nt: TGTGCCAGCAGTTTGACAGGGGGCTTTAGGCCCTCTGGCTACACCTTC; v_call: TRBV28; clone_size: many; cdr3_length: 16; d_call: TRBD1; j_call: TRBJ1-2
cdr3_aa: CASMGGYLYEQYF; cdr3_nt: TGTGCCAGCATGGGGGGGTACCTCTACGAGCAGTACTTC; v_call: TRBV28; clone_size: many; cdr3_length: 13; d_call: TRBD2; j_call: TRBJ2-7
cdr3_aa: CCARDGYRDATNEKLFF; cdr3_nt: TGCTGTGCTAGAGATGGGTACAGAGATGCAACTAATGAAAAACTGTTTTTT; v_call: TRBV20-1; clone_size: few; cdr3_length: 17; d_call: NA; j_call: TRBJ1-4
cdr3_aa: CASSLIGQLDSPLHF; cdr3_nt: TGCGCCAGCAGCTTAATCGGTCAGCTGGATTCACCCCTCCACTTT; v_call: TRBV5-1; clone_size: many; cdr3_length: 15; d_call: NA; j_call: TRBJ1-6
cdr3_aa: CSARDRLGTDTQYF; cdr3_nt: TGCAGTGCTCGAGACAGATTGGGGACAGATACGCAGTATTTT; v_call: TRBV20-1; clone_size: few; cdr3_length: 14; d_call: NA; j_call: TRBJ2-3
cdr3_aa: CSVNPGGSEQFF; cdr3_nt: TGCAGCGTGAATCCCGGGGGCAGTGAGCAGTTCTTC; v_call: TRBV29-1; clone_size: NA; cdr3_length: 12; d_call: NA; j_call: TRBJ2-1
cdr3_aa: CASSQPGTASKDGYTF; cdr3_nt: TGTGCCAGCAGCCAACCCGGGACGGCCTCCAAGGATGGCTACACCTTC; v_call: TRBV7-2; clone_size: NA; cdr3_length: 16; d_call: NA; j_call: TRBJ1-2
cdr3_aa: CATNRVTGELFF; cdr3_nt: TGTGCCACCAACAGGGTCACCGGGGAGCTGTTTTTT; v_call: TRBV10-3; clone_size: many; cdr3_length: 12; d_call: NA; j_call: TRBJ2-2
cdr3_aa: CATSRGRGPNTEAFF; cdr3_nt: TGTGCCACCAGCAGAGGCAGGGGGCCGAACACTGAAGCTTTCTTT; v_call: TRBV15; clone_size: many; cdr3_length: 15; d_call: TRBD1; j_call: TRBJ1-1
cdr3_aa: CASSGQTGGAYGYTF; cdr3_nt: TGTGCCAGCAGTGGGCAGACAGGGGGCGCATATGGCTACACCTTC; v_call: TRBV6-1; clone_size: many; cdr3_length: 15; d_call: TRBD1; j_call: TRBJ1-2
cdr3_aa: CASSFYRRVGNQPQHF; cdr3_nt: TGTGCCAGCAGTTTTTACAGGAGGGTAGGCAATCAGCCCCAGCATTTT; v_call: TRBV28; clone_size: many; cdr3_length: 16; d_call: NA; j_call: TRBJ1-5
cdr3_aa: CASHPGQGDSPLHF; cdr3_nt: TGTGCCAGCCATCCGGGACAGGGAGACTCTCCCCTCCACTTT; v_call: TRBV18; clone_size: few; cdr3_length: 14; d_call: TRBD1; j_call: TRBJ1-6
cdr3_aa: CSATGLAGGRGELFF; cdr3_nt: TGCAGTGCTACGGGACTAGCGGGAGGTAGAGGGGAGCTGTTTTTT; v_call: TRBV20-1; clone_size: many; cdr3_length: 15; d_call: TRBD2; j_call: TRBJ2-2
cdr3_aa: CASAQPESFYEQYF; cdr3_nt: TGTGCTAGTGCCCAGCCGGAGTCCTTCTACGAGCAGTACTTC; v_call: TRBV12-5; clone_size: NA; cdr3_length: 14; d_call: NA; j_call: TRBJ2-7
cdr3_aa: CASSLVAVSYEQYF; cdr3_nt: TGCGCCAGCAGCTTGGTAGCGGTCTCCTACGAGCAGTACTTC; v_call: TRBV5-1; clone_size: many; cdr3_length: 14; d_call: NA; j_call: TRBJ2-7
cdr3_aa: CASSQARTGGSYEQYF; cdr3_nt: TGCGCCAGCAGCCAAGCTCGGACAGGGGGGTCCTACGAGCAGTACTTC; v_call: TRBV4-3; clone_size: NA; cdr3_length: 16; d_call: TRBD1; j_call: TRBJ2-7
cdr3_aa: CASSFTVTEKLFF; cdr3_nt: TGTGCCAGCAGCTTCACCGTGACCGAAAAACTGTTTTTT; v_call: TRBV7-2; clone_size: NA; cdr3_length: 13; d_call: NA; j_call: TRBJ1-4
cdr3_aa: CATSRDLTGGAYEQYF; cdr3_nt: TGTGCCACCAGCAGAGATTTGACAGGGGGTGCCTACGAGCAGTACTTC; v_call: TRBV15; clone_size: NA; cdr3_length: 16; d_call: TRBD1; j_call: TRBJ2-7
cdr3_aa: CASSSGTGYYEQYF; cdr3_nt: TGCGCCAGCAGCTCCGGGACGGGTTACTACGAGCAGTACTTC; v_call: TRBV5-1; clone_size: many; cdr3_length: 14; d_call: NA; j_call: TRBJ2-7
cdr3_aa: CASSLRAGVNTEAFF; cdr3_nt: TGCGCCAGCAGCTTGAGGGCCGGAGTGAACACTGAAGCTTTCTTT; v_call: TRBV5-1; clone_size: many; cdr3_length: 15; d_call: NA; j_call: TRBJ1-1
cdr3_aa: CSARETGANEQFF; cdr3_nt: TGCAGTGCTAGAGAGACAGGGGCGAATGAGCAGTTCTTC; v_call: TRBV20-1; clone_size: NA; cdr3_length: 13; d_call: TRBD1; j_call: TRBJ2-1
cdr3_aa: CASSLDGKGVLEQFF; cdr3_nt: TGCGCCAGCAGCTTGGACGGGAAGGGGGTTCTGGAGCAGTTCTTC; v_call: TRBV5-1; clone_size: many; cdr3_length: 15; d_call: NA; j_call: TRBJ2-1
cdr3_aa: CASSLETGVYAEQYF; cdr3_nt: TGCGCCAGCAGCTTGGAGACAGGGGTGTATGCCGAGCAGTACTTC; v_call: TRBV5-1; clone_size: many; cdr3_length: 15; d_call: TRBD1; j_call: TRBJ2-7
cdr3_aa: CASSLGGYGYEQYF; cdr3_nt: TGTGCCAGCAGTTTAGGGGGGTACGGCTACGAGCAGTACTTC; v_call: TRBV12-3/TRBV12-4; clone_size: many; cdr3_length: 14; d_call: NA; j_call: TRBJ2-7
cdr3_aa: CASGLGSTDTQYF; cdr3_nt: TGTGCCAGCGGACTAGGAAGCACAGATACGCAGTATTTT; v_call: TRBV6-1; clone_size: many; cdr3_length: 13; d_call: TRBD2; j_call: TRBJ2-3
cdr3_aa: CASSPADNSPLHF; cdr3_nt: TGTGCCAGCTCACCGGCGGATAATTCACCCCTCCACTTT; v_call: TRBV18; clone_size: few; cdr3_length: 13; d_call: NA; j_call: TRBJ1-6
cdr3_aa: CASNPSLGTGNQPQHF; cdr3_nt: TGTGCCAGCAACCCATCCTTGGGGACGGGGAATCAGCCCCAGCATTTT; v_call: TRBV25-1; clone_size: many; cdr3_length: 16; d_call: NA; j_call: TRBJ1-5
cdr3_aa: CAISEPSSVSSYEQYF; cdr3_nt: TGTGCCATCAGTGAGCCATCTAGCGTCAGCTCCTACGAGCAGTACTTC; v_call: TRBV10-3; clone_size: many; cdr3_length: 16; d_call: NA; j_call: TRBJ2-7
cdr3_aa: CASSQVAGVHTEAFF; cdr3_nt: TGCGCCAGCAGCCAAGTCGCAGGGGTTCACACTGAAGCTTTCTTT; v_call: TRBV4-3; clone_size: many; cdr3_length: 15; d_call: NA; j_call: TRBJ1-1
cdr3_aa: CSARFANTEAFF; cdr3_nt: TGCAGTGCTAGGTTCGCGAACACTGAAGCTTTCTTT; v_call: TRBV20-1; clone_size: many; cdr3_length: 12; d_call: NA; j_call: TRBJ1-1
cdr3_aa: CASSLRGVGTDTQYF; cdr3_nt: TGTGCCAGCAGCTTAAGGGGGGTTGGGACAGATACGCAGTATTTT; v_call: TRBV7-3; clone_size: many; cdr3_length: 15; d_call: NA; j_call: TRBJ2-3
cdr3_aa: CSAKDSGRIVYNEQFF; cdr3_nt: TGCAGTGCTAAGGATAGCGGGAGAATCGTCTACAATGAGCAGTTCTTC; v_call: TRBV20-1; clone_size: few; cdr3_length: 16; d_call: TRBD2; j_call: TRBJ2-1
cdr3_aa: CSARDTGTSYNEQFF; cdr3_nt: TGCAGTGCTAGAGATACGGGGACCTCCTACAATGAGCAGTTCTTC; v_call: TRBV20-1; clone_size: many; cdr3_length: 15; d_call: NA; j_call: TRBJ2-1
cdr3_aa: CASSPPTSEQYF; cdr3_nt: TGTGCCAGCAGTCCCCCCACGAGCGAGCAGTACTTC; v_call: TRBV28; clone_size: many; cdr3_length: 12; d_call: NA; j_call: TRBJ2-7
cdr3_aa: CAISESRAYEETQYF; cdr3_nt: TGTGCCATCAGTGAGTCCAGGGCGTACGAAGAGACCCAGTACTTC; v_call: TRBV10-3; clone_size: many; cdr3_length: 15; d_call: NA; j_call: TRBJ2-5